These 2 T cell receptor beta chains were sequenced from one sample in a study of blood T cell repertoires in COVID-19 (dated by TCRdb to about 2020). The library relied on the immunoSEQ multiplex PCR assay. TCRdb provides this immuneACCESS table in a form limited to in-frame rearrangements. Some clones are lacking; in checked studies, under half of them reflect an unresolved V gene, and why the rest are absent is not known. Counted in this sample were about 130,000 clones; about four fifths of them appeared once. 12% of the sample belongs to the ten largest clones. Sequencing input: peripheral blood. Every receptor here comes from a man in his sixties with acute or convalescent COVID-19.

The V and J genes are TRBV11-2 and TRBJ1-1, with 7 bases aligning to TRBD1. Trimming removed 1 base from V and 4 bases from J; junction bases left unmatched: 0. The CDR3 runs 13 residues. The germline gives CDR1 SGHAT, CDR2 FQNNGV. CDR3 region: CASSLAGGTEAFF. The CDR3 DNA reads as TGTGCCAGCAGCTTAGCAGGGGGCACTGAAGCTTTCTTT.

The rearrangement links TRBV19 to TRBJ1-1; 7 bases match TRBD1. Trimming removed 3 bases from V and 6 bases from J; junction bases left unmatched: 7. CDR3 length equals 14 residues. The V gene's germline CDR1 is LNHDA and CDR2 SQIVND (reference sequence). The chain's CDR3 is CASSIPRRGPEAFF. The CDR3 DNA follows: TGTGCCAGTAGTATCCCCCGGAGGGGGCCTGAAGCTTTCTTT.